This TCR beta chain was sequenced during a study of long-term antiretroviral therapy in people with HIV. The CDR3 sequence is 14 residues long. Germline V lookup: CDR1 MNHEY, CDR2 SVGAGI. V shed 6 bases and J shed 3 bases, with 15 bases lying between them. Samples were assayed with immunoSEQ v3.0 at survey level. Some clones are missing from TCRdb's copy, which holds only in-frame ones; the method was immunoSEQ multiplex PCR. The sample has about 22,000 clones; 70% to 90% are singletons. The rearrangement uses TRBV6-5 and TRBJ2-7; D may be TRBD1 or TRBD2 (5 bases each). The sequence derives from a man aged 35 to 55 with HIV. The starting material was unsorted PBMCs, obtained 1.6 years after starting antiretroviral therapy. The CDR3 region is CASSPSGQNYEQYF. The DNA for the CDR3 is TGTGCCAGCAGCCCCTCGGGGCAGAACTACGAGCAGTACTTC.